This TCR beta chain was identified during a study of blood T cell repertoires in COVID-19. Germline loops: CDR1 SGDLS, CDR2 YYNGEE. CDR3 length: 15 amino acids. J lost 5 bases, V lost 2 bases, and 3 bases had no gene match. Clones were read by immunoSEQ multiplex PCR, and TCRdb kept only the in-frame ones, dropping some. The data show around 260,000 clones, less than 90% seen once. Sequencing used peripheral blood. The chain carries TRBV9 and TRBJ1-5; TRBD1 aligns across 11 bases. This TCR derives from a human donor in a cohort sampled during active COVID-19. The CDR3 DNA sequence: TGTGCCAGCAGCGTGGGGACAGGGGGGTATCAGCCCCAGCATTTT. As protein: CASSVGTGGYQPQHF.